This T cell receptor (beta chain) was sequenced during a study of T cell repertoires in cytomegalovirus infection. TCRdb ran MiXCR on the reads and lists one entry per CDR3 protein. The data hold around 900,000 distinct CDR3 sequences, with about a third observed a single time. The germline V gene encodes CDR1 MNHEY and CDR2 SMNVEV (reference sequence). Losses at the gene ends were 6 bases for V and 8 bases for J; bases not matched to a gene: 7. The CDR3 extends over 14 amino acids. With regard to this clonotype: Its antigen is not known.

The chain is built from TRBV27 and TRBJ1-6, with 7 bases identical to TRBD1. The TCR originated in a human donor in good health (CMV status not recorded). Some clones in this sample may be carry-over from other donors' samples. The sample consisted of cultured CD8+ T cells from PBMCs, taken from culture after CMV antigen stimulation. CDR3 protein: CASSQTGDHSPLHF. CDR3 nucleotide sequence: TGTGCCAGCAGCCAAACAGGGGACCATTCACCCCTCCACTTT.